These T cell receptor beta chains were read from a single sample in a study of CD8 T cells in Susac syndrome. Each CDR3 protein is one row after TCRdb ran MiXCR on the immunoSEQ multiplex PCR reads. Of about 200,000 distinct CDR3 sequences detected, nearly 95% appear once; the ten largest clones hold under 0.095%. The material sequenced was CD4+ T cells from PBMCs. These receptors were collected from a human donor with multiple sclerosis. The CDR3 runs from the conserved cysteine through the conserved F or W.

v_gene	j_gene	CDR3aa
TRBV20-1	TRBJ1-1	CSARDTGNTEAFF
TRBV9	TRBJ2-2	CASSVVAGGIGELFF
TRBV30	TRBJ1-4	CAWALKGTATNEKLFF
TRBV30	TRBJ2-7	CAWSRDSIFEQYF
TRBV5-1	TRBJ2-7	CASSRDRAGEQYF
TRBV20-1	TRBJ1-5	CSARAGGNQPQHF
TRBV15	TRBJ2-7	CATSRDYGRVLYEQYF
TRBV5-4	TRBJ2-7	CASSSTDGGMEQYF
TRBV19	TRBJ2-7	CASRPFRPYEQYF
TRBV3-1	TRBJ2-4	CASSQSTVVAKNIQYF
TRBV5-1	TRBJ2-7	CASSLFPGEAYEQYF
TRBV3-1	TRBJ2-7	CASSASGTGAYEQYF
TRBV5-1	TRBJ2-2	CASSFYSTGELFF
TRBV25-1	TRBJ1-1	CASSEFGGQGRRAFF
TRBV2	TRBJ1-2	CASSEGYGYTF
TRBV5-1	TRBJ2-7	CASSLRTGGNEQYF
TRBV30	TRBJ2-4	CAWSVRGGKNIQYF
TRBV12-3/TRBV12-4	TRBJ2-5	CASSPIWETQYF
TRBV5-4	TRBJ2-4	CASSVRLAGGIAKNIQYF
TRBV7-8	TRBJ2-4	CASSTRGRDIQYF
TRBV10-3	TRBJ2-7	CAIRSNEATRAGEQYF
TRBV12-3/TRBV12-4	TRBJ2-3	CASSLGQPGDTQYF
TRBV14	TRBJ2-7	CASSQGGNYEQYF
TRBV5-4	TRBJ2-3	CASSPSSGPRGDTQYF
TRBV11-2	TRBJ1-1	CASSLVAGAGTEAFF
TRBV7-9	TRBJ1-1	CASSSGAWGAMNTEAFF
TRBV9	TRBJ1-1	CASSAHLVVGTGGARTEAFF
TRBV5-1	TRBJ2-4	CASSRTGLAENIQYF
TRBV29-1	TRBJ2-4	CSGKTGGSTKNIQYF
TRBV3-1	TRBJ2-7	CASSQAGGEQYF
TRBV27	TRBJ1-2	CASSPSVGQAPNYGYTF
TRBV18	TRBJ1-1	CASSPLTGEAFF
TRBV20-1	TRBJ2-3	CSARASLAGRADTQYF
TRBV30	TRBJ1-1	CACRRRGHMNTEAFF
TRBV7-3	TRBJ2-1	CASSLAPGIEQFF
TRBV27	TRBJ2-7	CASSFSPPSDPYEQYF
TRBV29-1	TRBJ2-1	CSVVDTGSSYNEQFF
TRBV20-1	TRBJ2-3	CSAPQWGTALDTQYF
TRBV5-1	TRBJ1-2	CASSLGTELNYGYTF
TRBV29-1	TRBJ2-7	CSVAEHYEQYF
TRBV12-3/TRBV12-4	TRBJ2-3	CASSLITDTQYF